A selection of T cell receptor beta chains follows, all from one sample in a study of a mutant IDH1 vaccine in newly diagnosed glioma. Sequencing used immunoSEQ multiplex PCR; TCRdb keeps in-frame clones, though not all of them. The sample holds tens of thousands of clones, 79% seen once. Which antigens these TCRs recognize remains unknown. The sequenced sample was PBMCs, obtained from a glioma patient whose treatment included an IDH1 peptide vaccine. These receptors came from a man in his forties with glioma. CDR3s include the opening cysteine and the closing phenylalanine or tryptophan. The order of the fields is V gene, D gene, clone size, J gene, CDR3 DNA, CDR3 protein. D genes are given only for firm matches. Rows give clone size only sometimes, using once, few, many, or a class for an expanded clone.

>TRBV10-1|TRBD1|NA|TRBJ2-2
TGCGCCAGCAGTACATCAACCGGGACAGGGATCGGGGAGCTGTTTTTT
CASSTSTGTGIGELFF
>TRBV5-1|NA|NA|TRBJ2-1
TGCGCCAGCAGCTTGGCCCAGGGATCAGGGCCCAATGAGCAGTTCTTC
CASSLAQGSGPNEQFF
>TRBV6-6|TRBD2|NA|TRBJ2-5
TGTGCCAGCACTCTTAGCGGGAGGGTAAAAGAGACCCAGTACTTC
CASTLSGRVKETQYF
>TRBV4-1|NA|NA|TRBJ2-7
TGCGCCAGCAGCCCCCTGGGTGGGTCCTACGAGCAGTACTTC
CASSPLGGSYEQYF
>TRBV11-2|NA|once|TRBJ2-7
TGTGCCAGCAGCTTAGGACGGAATTCCTACGAGCAGTACTTC
CASSLGRNSYEQYF
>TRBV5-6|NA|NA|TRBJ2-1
TGTGCCAGCAGCTTGGAGGGCGAGCAGTTCTTC
CASSLEGEQFF
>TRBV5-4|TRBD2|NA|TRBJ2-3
TGTGCCAGCAGCCGACCGGGACTAGGGGGGGGTACGCAGTATTTT
CASSRPGLGGGTQYF
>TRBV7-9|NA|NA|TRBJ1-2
TGTGCCAGCAGCCCCCAACGGGACGGATATGGCTACACCTTC
CASSPQRDGYGYTF
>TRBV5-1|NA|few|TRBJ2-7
TGCGCCAGCAGCTTGGAGGTCAGGGGCATCGGCGAGCAGTACTTC
CASSLEVRGIGEQYF
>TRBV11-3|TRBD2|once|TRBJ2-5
TGTGCCAGCAGAGGGACTAGCGGGAGTCCGGGGCAAGAGACCCAGTACTTC
CASRGTSGSPGQETQYF
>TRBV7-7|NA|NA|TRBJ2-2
TGTGCCAGCAGCTTAGCGGGGACCGGGGAGCTGTTTTTT
CASSLAGTGELFF
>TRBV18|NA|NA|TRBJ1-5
TGTGCCAGCTCACCAATCTCTAAGGATCAGCCCCAGCATTTT
CASSPISKDQPQHF
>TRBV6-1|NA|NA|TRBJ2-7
TGTGCCAGCGGGGGACGGATCCTCTACGAGCAGTACTTC
CASGGRILYEQYF
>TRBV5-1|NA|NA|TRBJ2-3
TGCGCCAGCAGCAATAGACGGAGCTTCGACGGAGATACGCAGTATTTT
CASSNRRSFDGDTQYF
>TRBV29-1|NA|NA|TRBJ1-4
TGCAGCGTTGTTGCTAGCCTTTTGGGAGAAAAACTGTTTTTT
CSVVASLLGEKLFF
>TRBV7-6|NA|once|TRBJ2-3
TGTGCCAGCAGCTTACGTGGGAACAGAGATACGCAGTATTTT
CASSLRGNRDTQYF
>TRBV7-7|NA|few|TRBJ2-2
TGTGCCAGCAGCACGAGTACCTCGCCCGGCGGGGAGCTGTTTTTT
CASSTSTSPGGELFF
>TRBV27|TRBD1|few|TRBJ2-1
TGTGCCAGCAGTCCGCCGCGTTTCCACAGGGGGCGCCTCCATCTGCCCGACAATGAGCAGTTCTTC
CASSPPRFHRGRLHLPDNEQFF
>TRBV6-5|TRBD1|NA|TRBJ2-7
TGTGCCAGCAGGCCCAGGGGGCTGCGTGAGCAGTACTTC
CASRPRGLREQYF
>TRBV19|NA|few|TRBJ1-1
TGTGCCAGTAGTATACGCGTGAACACTGAAGCTTTCTTT
CASSIRVNTEAFF
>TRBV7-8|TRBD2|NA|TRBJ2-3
TGTGCCAGCAGCTTATCGGGAGGGCGGGCAGATACGCAGTATTTT
CASSLSGGRADTQYF
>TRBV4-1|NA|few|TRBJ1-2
TGCGCCAGCAGCCAAGATTCGGGCGGTAGTGTCTATGGCTACACCTTC
CASSQDSGGSVYGYTF
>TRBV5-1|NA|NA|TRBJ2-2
TGCGCCAGCAGCTTTATGGGCAGGGCGAGCACCGGGGAGCTGTTTTTT
CASSFMGRASTGELFF
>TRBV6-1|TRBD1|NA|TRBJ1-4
TGTGCCAGCAACCTGGACAGGGGGGGGGAAAAACTGTTTTTT
CASNLDRGGEKLFF
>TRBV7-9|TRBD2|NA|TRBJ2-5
TGTGCCAGCAGCTCCCGGCTAGCGGGGCAAGAGACCCAGTACTTC
CASSSRLAGQETQYF
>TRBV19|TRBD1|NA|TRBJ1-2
TGTGCCAGTAGTGGCGGAGGACAGGGTCGAGGCTACACCTTC
CASSGGGQGRGYTF
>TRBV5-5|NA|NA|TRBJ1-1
TGTGCCAGCAAAACAGCGGGGAGCACTGAAGCTTTCTTT
CASKTAGSTEAFF
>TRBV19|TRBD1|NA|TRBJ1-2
TGTGCCAGTAGGCGGGACAGGGGGAAGTTCTATGGCTACACCTTC
CASRRDRGKFYGYTF
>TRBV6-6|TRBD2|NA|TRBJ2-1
TGTGCCAGCACCTGGACTAGCGGGAGAGGTAATGAGCAGTTCTTC
CASTWTSGRGNEQFF
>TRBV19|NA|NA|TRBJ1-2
TGTGCCAGTAGTATCCCAGGATTCTATGGCTACACCTTC
CASSIPGFYGYTF
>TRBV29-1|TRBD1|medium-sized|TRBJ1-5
TGCAGCGTTGCCGGGACAGGGGACAATCAGCCCCAGCATTTT
CSVAGTGDNQPQHF
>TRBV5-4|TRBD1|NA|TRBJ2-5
TGTGCCAGCAGCCTCGACAGGGCGGAGACCCAGTACTTC
CASSLDRAETQYF
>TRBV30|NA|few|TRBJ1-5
TGTGCCTGGAGTCAGGCAGTCAATCAGCCCCAGCATTTT
CAWSQAVNQPQHF
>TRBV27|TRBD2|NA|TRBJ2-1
TGTGCCAGCCGCCCTAGACTAGCGGGGATTTGGGGGAGCTCCTACAATGAGCAGTTCTTC
CASRPRLAGIWGSSYNEQFF
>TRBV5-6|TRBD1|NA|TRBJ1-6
TGTGCCAGCACCTTTCGTGACAGGGAGGATTCACCCCTCCACTTT
CASTFRDREDSPLHF
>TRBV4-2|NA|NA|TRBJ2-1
TGTGCCAGCAGCCAAGATGCCGGGGGCTACAATGAGCAGTTCTTC
CASSQDAGGYNEQFF
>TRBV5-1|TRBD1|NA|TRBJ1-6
TGCGCCAGCAGCGCCATGGGACAGGGAAACTCACCCCTCCACTTT
CASSAMGQGNSPLHF
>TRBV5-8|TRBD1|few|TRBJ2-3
TGTGCCAGCAGCCGCGGACAGGGGCCAAATCTTAGCACAGATACGCAGTATTTT
CASSRGQGPNLSTDTQYF
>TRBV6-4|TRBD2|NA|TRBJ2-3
TGTGCCAGCAGTGACACCTTAGCGGGAGGGCAGTATTTT
CASSDTLAGGQYF
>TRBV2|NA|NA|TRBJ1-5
TGTGCCAGCAGTCGGCAGAATAGCAATCAGCCCCAGCATTTT
CASSRQNSNQPQHF
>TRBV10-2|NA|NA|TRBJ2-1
TGCGCCAGCAGTGACTCGGGACTCCCCGCCGATGAGCAGTTCTTC
CASSDSGLPADEQFF
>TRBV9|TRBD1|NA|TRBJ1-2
TGTGCCAGCACTACCGGGGGGACAGACTATGGCTACACCTTC
CASTTGGTDYGYTF
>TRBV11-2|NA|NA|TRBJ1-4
TGTGCCAGCACCAAAACTTCGGAAAAACTGTTTTTT
CASTKTSEKLFF
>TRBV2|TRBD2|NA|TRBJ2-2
TGTGCCAGCGGCCAGTGGGGGGGATCGAACACCGGGGAGCTGTTTTTT
CASGQWGGSNTGELFF
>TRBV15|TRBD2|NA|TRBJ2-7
TGTGCCACCGCGCGAGCGGGAGGCTACGAGCAGTACTTC
CATARAGGYEQYF
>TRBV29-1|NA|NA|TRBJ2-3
TGCAGCGTCTCCGGGGACCTGTACGACACAGATACGCAGTATTTT
CSVSGDLYDTDTQYF
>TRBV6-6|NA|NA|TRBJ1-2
TGTGCCAGCAGTTACTCGGGAGAAGATATGGGCTACACCTTC
CASSYSGEDMGYTF